This T cell receptor beta chain was captured by sequencing in a study of cytomegalovirus exposure and HLA in healthy donors. The protocol was immunoSEQ multiplex PCR, while the TCRdb copy is restricted to in-frame clones and leaves out a portion. The table has 150,000 to 200,000 clones, less than 85% seen once. Regarding the study as a whole: For cytomegalovirus status, the classifier reportedly gave diagnoses with high specificity and sensitivity. One later analysis, an examination of the 90 to 150 validation repertoires, found that first-cohort TCR clusters tended to co-occur in them.

For this clone: Its matching antigen is unknown.

The origin of this receptor is a man between 18 and 35 years old in good health and CMV-seropositive. Material for sequencing was PBMCs.

CDR3 sequence (DNA): TGCGCCAGCAGCCAAGAGGGGGCGGGAGAAGAGACCCAGTACTTC. Residues: CASSQEGAGEETQYF. The V and J genes are TRBV4-1 and TRBJ2-5; D may be TRBD2 (7 bases). V was shortened by 0 bases and J by 3 bases, with 11 bases between the two germline ends. Looked up from germline, CDR1 is MGHRA and CDR2 is YSYEKL. CDR3 length: 15 residues.